This TCR beta chain appears in the sequencing data of a study of glioma-infiltrating T cells after dendritic cell vaccination. About the research overall: Dendritic cells derived from monocytes and pulsed with autologous tumor lysate formed the vaccine. At biweekly intervals, patients got three intradermal dendritic cell vaccine injections. The study, taken as a whole, reports: Longer survival after dendritic cell vaccination followed higher pretreatment TIL content.

Germline V gene data show CDR1 as SGHTA and CDR2 as FQGNSA. The CDR3 contains 15 residues. The trim removed 3 bases at V and 4 bases at J, leaving 4 bases unmatched. Comment on this clone: Its antigen is undetermined.

Time point meaning: after dendritic cell vaccination, including at tumor progression/relapse. Using immunoSEQ multiplex PCR, the repertoire was profiled, and TCRdb retains in-frame clones only, with some absent. The data hold 85,000 to 100,000 clones, with around four fifths observed a single time. This TCR was sampled from a human donor with glioblastoma. The chain employs TRBV7-2 and TRBJ2-5, with TRBD2 identical over 11 bases. The specimen was blood, collected after dendritic cell vaccination. DNA for the CDR3: TGTGCCAGCAGCTTGCCTAGCGGGGGGTTAGAGACCCAGTACTTC. It translates to CASSLPSGGLETQYF. Using reference TRBV7-2 and TRBJ2-5 for the parts outside the CDR3, the full variable domain is GAGVSQSPSNKVTEKGKDVELRCDPISGHTALYWYRQSLGQGLEFLIYFQGNSAPDKSGLPSDRFSAERTGGSVSTLTIQRTQQEDSAVYLCASSLPSGGLETQYFGPGTRLLVL.